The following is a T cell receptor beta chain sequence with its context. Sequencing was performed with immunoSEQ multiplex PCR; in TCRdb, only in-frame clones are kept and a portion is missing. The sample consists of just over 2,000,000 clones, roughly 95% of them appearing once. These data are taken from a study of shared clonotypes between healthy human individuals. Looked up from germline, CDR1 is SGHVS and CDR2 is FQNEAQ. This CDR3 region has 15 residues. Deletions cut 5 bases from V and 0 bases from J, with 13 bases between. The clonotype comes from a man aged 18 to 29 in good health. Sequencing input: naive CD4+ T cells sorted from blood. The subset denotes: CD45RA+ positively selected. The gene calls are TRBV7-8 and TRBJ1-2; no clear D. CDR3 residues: CASSPDRLANYGYTF. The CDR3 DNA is TGTGCCAGCAGCCCCGACCGCTTAGCTAACTATGGCTACACCTTC.